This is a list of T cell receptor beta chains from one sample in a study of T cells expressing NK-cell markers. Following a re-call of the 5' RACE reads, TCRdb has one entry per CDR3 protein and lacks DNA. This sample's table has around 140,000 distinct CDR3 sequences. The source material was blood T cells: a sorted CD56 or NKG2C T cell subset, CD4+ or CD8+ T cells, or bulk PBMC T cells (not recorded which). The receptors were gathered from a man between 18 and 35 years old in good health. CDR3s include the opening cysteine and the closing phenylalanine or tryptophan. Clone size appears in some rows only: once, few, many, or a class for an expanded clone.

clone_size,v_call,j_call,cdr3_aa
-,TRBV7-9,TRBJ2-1,CASSPREGEHYNEQFF
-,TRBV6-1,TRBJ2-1,CASSELGGRNEQFF
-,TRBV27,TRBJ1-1,CASSLIQGWPGEAFF
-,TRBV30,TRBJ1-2,CAWTLGQGAGYTF
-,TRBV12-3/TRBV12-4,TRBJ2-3,CASSFWVGTGGGGTDTQYF
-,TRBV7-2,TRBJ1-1,CASSSGTGRWTNTEAFF
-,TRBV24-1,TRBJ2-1,CATLAGRHNEQFF
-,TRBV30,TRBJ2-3,CACPAGTSETDTQYF
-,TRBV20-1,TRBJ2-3,CSVLPRDRDYENTQYF
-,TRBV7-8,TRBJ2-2,CASQQGTGELFF
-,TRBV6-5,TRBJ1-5,CASSGWGGSNQPQHF
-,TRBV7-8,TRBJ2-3,CASSFDVPTRGTDTQYF
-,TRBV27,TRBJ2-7,CASSYIAGSYEQYF
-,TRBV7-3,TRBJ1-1,CASSDRHEAFF
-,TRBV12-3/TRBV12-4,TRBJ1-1,CASSSPQGVYTEAFF
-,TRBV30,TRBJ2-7,CAWSVSPLEVGYEQYF
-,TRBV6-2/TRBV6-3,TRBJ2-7,CASSYVGRANEQYF
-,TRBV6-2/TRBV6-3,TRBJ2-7,CASSFFGGRADEQYF
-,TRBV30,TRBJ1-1,CAWYDILYTEAFF
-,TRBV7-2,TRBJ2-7,CASSLVLAGSSYEQYF
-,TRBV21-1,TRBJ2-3,CASWTGRAADTQYF
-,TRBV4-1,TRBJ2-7,CASSLGQGITYEQYF
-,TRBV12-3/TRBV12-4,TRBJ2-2,CASTPLGHGTGELFF
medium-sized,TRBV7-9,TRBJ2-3,CASSLVGVETDTQYF
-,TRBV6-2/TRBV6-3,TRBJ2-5,CACRPGLAEQETQYF
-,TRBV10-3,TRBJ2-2,CAITSNFTGELFF
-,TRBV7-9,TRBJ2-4,CASSLGSTQLAKNIQYF
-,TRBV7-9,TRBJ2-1,CASSSRTSGSVNEQFF
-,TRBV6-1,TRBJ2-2,CASSPSSEANTGELFF
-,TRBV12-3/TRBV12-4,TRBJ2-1,CASSFGAAEQFF
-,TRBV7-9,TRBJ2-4,CASSTFSGLAKNIQYF
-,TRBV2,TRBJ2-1,CASSERAGGIYNEQFF
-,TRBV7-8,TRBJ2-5,CASSLWGGTGLLETQYF
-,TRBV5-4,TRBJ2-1,CASSSVISGGYNEQFF
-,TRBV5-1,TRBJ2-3,CASSLIQAHTDTQYF